This T cell receptor (beta chain) came from a study of cytotoxic CD8 clonotypes in ibrutinib-treated CLL. Study as a whole: Response samples came after a median roughly 11 months of treatment, range 6 to 36.

Measured with immunoSEQ multiplex PCR; TCRdb has only the in-frame clones, and not every one. Of about 16,000 clones listed, approximately 67% are singletons. Of note for this clone: Antigen: not known.

This CDR3 comprises 13 residues. With 7 bases removed from V and 12 bases from J, the gap between germline ends came to 19 bases. CDR1 is GTSNPN, CDR2 SVGIG, per germline (reference sequence). Study-level results: Clonality rose at ibrutinib response and fell back toward baseline at progression. At the start, clonality exceeded age-matched healthy donors and followed circulating CD8+ T-cell counts.

This receptor was taken from a human donor with chronic lymphocytic leukemia. The sample was PBMCs, taken before ibrutinib treatment. The rearrangement joins TRBV30 to TRBJ1-6; D unresolved. For the CDR3, the DNA is TGTGCCTACTCGCTGGATGAGGGCAGACCCCTCCACTTT. Protein sequence: CAYSLDEGRPLHF.